The clone carrying this T cell receptor (beta chain) appeared a few times. As yet, its antigen is unknown. The treatment denotes: approximately 9-day PBMC culture with coronavirus spike peptide pools or control peptides (ViraFEST assay). It was with 8.5 to 10 IU/ml IL-2 and roughly 10 ug/ml peptide pools that 1.5 million to 2.5 million PBMCs per well were cultured. The V gene's germline CDR1 is DFQATT and CDR2 SNEGSKA (reference sequence). Trimming shortened V by 3 bases and J by 8 bases, and 5 bases separated the two germline ends. The CDR3 consists of 10 residues. This record belongs to a study of vaccination and CD4 T cells after COVID-19. Sequenced with the Oncomine TCR Beta short-read assay was DNA taken from cultured CD4+ T cells. TCRdb redid the calling of the PCR reads with MiXCR, one entry per CDR3 protein. This sample has 15,000 to 20,000 distinct CDR3 sequences, with 44% found just once.

The V call is TRBV20-1, the J call TRBJ2-1; no clear D. Sequencing was carried out using CD4+ T cells from blood, cultured in vitro. The receptor comes from a human donor who had recovered from COVID-19. The CDR3 DNA follows: TGCAGTGCTAGTCCGTATGAGCAGTTCTTC. It specifies CSASPYEQFF.